These 25 T cell receptor beta chains came from one sample sequenced in a study of shared clonotypes between healthy human individuals. Method: immunoSEQ multiplex PCR; TCRdb's copy keeps in-frame clones and lacks some. The table shows over 2 million clones, with roughly 90% occurring only once. The sequenced sample consisted of naive CD4+ T cells from PBMCs. Subset: CD45RA+ positively selected. The receptors stem from a man between 18 and 35 years old in good health. Some clones in this sample may be carry-over from other donors' samples.

V is TRBV7-2 and J is TRBJ1-1, with a tentative D call TRBD1 (5 bases). Trimming shortened V by 2 bases and J by 4 bases, and 11 bases separated the two germline ends. There are 14 residues in the CDR3. Looked up from germline, CDR1 is SGHTA and CDR2 is FQGNSA. CDR3 sequence (DNA): TGTGCCAGCAGCTTAAGCGGGGGAGTCACTGAAGCTTTCTTT. The encoded protein is CASSLSGGVTEAFF. Supplemented by reference TRBV7-2 and TRBJ1-1, the full variable domain reads GAGVSQSPSNKVTEKGKDVELRCDPISGHTALYWYRQSLGQGLEFLIYFQGNSAPDKSGLPSDRFSAERTGGSVSTLTIQRTQQEDSAVYLCASSLSGGVTEAFFGQGTRLTVV.

This sequence joins TRBV28 and TRBJ1-2, with unresolved D. This CDR3 is 14 amino acids long. V was shortened by 6 bases and J by 0 bases, with 11 bases between the two germline ends. Germline V gene lookup returns CDR1 MDHEN and CDR2 SYDVKM. CDR3 protein: CASSIIGANYGYTF. The CDR3 DNA reads as TGTGCCAGCAGCATTATCGGGGCTAACTATGGCTACACCTTC.

The rearrangement uses TRBV5-1 and TRBJ1-3; D gene unclear. Trimming removed 0 bases at V and 0 bases at J, with 13 bases between. Germline CDR1 is SGHRS and CDR2 is YFSETQ. The CDR3 has 17 amino acids. This CDR3 is CASSLEARYFSGNTIYF. For the CDR3, the DNA is TGCGCCAGCAGCTTGGAAGCACGATACTTCTCTGGAAACACCATATATTTT.

The V call is TRBV5-1, the J call TRBJ2-1; D may correspond to TRBD1 or TRBD2 (6 bases each). The CDR3 has 14 residues. Germline CDR1 reads SGHRS; CDR2 reads YFSETQ. Trimming left V 4 bases short and J 9 bases short, with 17 bases between. CDR3 loop: CASSLSRGGTEQFF. The CDR3 bases are TGCGCCAGCAGCCTGTCCAGGGGCGGGACTGAGCAGTTCTTC. Complete variable domain (other parts from reference TRBV5-1 and TRBJ2-1): KAGVTQTPRYLIKTRGQQVTLSCSPISGHRSVSWYQQTPGQGLQFLFEYFSETQRNKGNFPGRFSGRQFSNSRSEMNVSTLELGDSALYLCASSLSRGGTEQFFGPGTRLTVL.

The CDR3 bases are TGTGCCAGCAGCCCAACAGGGGGCAATGGAAACACCATATATTTT. Amino acid sequence: CASSPTGGNGNTIYF. This chain links TRBV7-2 with TRBJ1-3; 9 bases match TRBD1. The ends lost 5 bases at V and 3 bases at J; junction bases unmatched: 5. CDR3 length: 15 amino acids. Germline V gene sequence: CDR1 SGHTA, CDR2 FQGNSA.

The CDR3 nucleotides are TGTGCCAGCAGTGATACGGACAGCTCCATCTATGGCTACACCTTC. Translated, it gives CASSDTDSSIYGYTF. V and J are TRBV2 and TRBJ1-2; D might be TRBD1 (6 bases). Trimming pared 3 bases from V and 4 bases from J, leaving 15 bases between. CDR1 SNHLY and CDR2 FYNNEI come from the germline V gene. The CDR3 contains 15 residues. The variable domain in full, completed from reference TRBV2 and TRBJ1-2, reads EPEVTQTPSHQVTQMGQEVILRCVPISNHLYFYWYRQILGQKVEFLVSFYNNEISEKSEIFDDQFSVERPDGSNFTLKIRSTKLEDSAMYFCASSDTDSSIYGYTFGSGTRLTVV.

This chain links TRBV28 with TRBJ2-7; TRBD2 might be the D (6 bases). The CDR3 has 19 residues. Germline values: CDR1 MDHEN, CDR2 SYDVKM. The V end lost 3 bases, the J end lost 4 bases, and 28 bases lay between the germline ends. CDR3 sequence (DNA): TGTGCCAGCAGTTTTCGCCGATTGCGGGGACCCAAGGGAGGTTACGAGCAGTACTTC. Translation: CASSFRRLRGPKGGYEQYF. Supplemented by reference TRBV28 and TRBJ2-7, the full variable domain reads DVKVTQSSRYLVKRTGEKVFLECVQDMDHENMFWYRQDPGLGLRLIYFSYDVKMKEKGDIPEGYSVSREKKERFSLILESASTNQTSMYLCASSFRRLRGPKGGYEQYFGPGTRLTVT.

This clone has just one count. This sequence joins TRBV27 and TRBJ1-1; D gene ambiguous. The CDR3 covers 12 residues. Germline V lookup: CDR1 MNHEY, CDR2 SMNVEV (reference sequence). V was cut by 6 bases and J by 8 bases, with 13 bases left in between. The CDR3 here is CASRRAGREAFF. DNA for the CDR3: TGTGCCAGCAGGAGGGCTGGTCGGGAAGCTTTCTTT.

J is TRBJ2-7 and V is TRBV7-9; 13 bases agree with TRBD2. J gave up 0 bases and V 2 bases, and 10 bases lay outside the gene matches. CDR1 is SEHNR and CDR2 is FQNEAQ in the germline V gene (reference sequence). This CDR3 is 19 amino acids long. For the CDR3, the DNA is TGTGCCAGCAGCTTACGGACTAGCGGGAGTCGAAGGAGCTCCTACGAGCAGTACTTC. Its protein is CASSLRTSGSRRSSYEQYF.

As for this clone: One end of the junction varies from germline; a read error may be responsible. This specimen includes other DNA sequences encoding the same CDR3. The rearrangement uses TRBV5-1 and TRBJ2-7, with 8 bases aligning to TRBD1. The CDR3 runs to 16 residues. Germline CDR1 and CDR2: SGHRS and YFSETQ. The CDR3 loop reads CASSFSRQGTPYEQYF. The DNA of the CDR3 is TGCGCCAGCAGCTTTAGTCGACAGGGGACGCCTTACGAGCAATACTTC.

The J gene is TRBJ1-5, the V gene TRBV28; no clear D gene. The V end was cut by 2 bases, the J end by 4 bases, with 18 bases between. CDR1 and CDR2 from the germline V gene are MDHEN and SYDVKM. This CDR3 contains 17 residues. The CDR3 bases are TGTGCCAGCAGTTTACGGAAGAGGACGCGGGTGAATCAGCCCCAGCATTTT. It codes for CASSLRKRTRVNQPQHF.

This chain connects TRBV9 to TRBJ2-2, with TRBD2 as a possible D gene (6 bases). The CDR3 sequence is 16 residues long. V was clipped by 0 bases and J by 5 bases, with 14 bases between them. Germline values: CDR1 SGDLS, CDR2 YYNGEE. The CDR3 DNA reads TGTGCCAGCAGCGTAGGGGACTTACGCGGGACCGGGGAGCTGTTTTTT. This encodes CASSVGDLRGTGELFF.

This clone has just a few counts. V is TRBV19 and J is TRBJ1-5, with D unclear. Per germline, CDR1 LNHDA and CDR2 SQIVND (reference sequence). V was shortened by 3 bases and J by 3 bases, with 9 bases between the two germline ends. The CDR3 runs to 14 residues. The DNA of the CDR3 is TGTGCCAGTAGTATTCGTCAGACCAATCAGCCCCAGCATTTT. Protein sequence: CASSIRQTNQPQHF.

This clone was seen once. This rearrangement joins TRBV11-3 to TRBJ2-3; D unresolved. Germline V gene lookup returns CDR1 SGHNT and CDR2 YENEEA. The CDR3 spans 12 residues. V was shortened by 5 bases and J by 8 bases, with 11 bases between the two germline ends. The chain's CDR3 is CASSTAFGTQYF. The CDR3 DNA follows: TGTGCCAGCAGCACCGCATTTGGTACGCAGTATTTT.

This sequence joins TRBV28 and TRBJ2-7, with TRBD2 matching 10 bases. This CDR3 contains 15 residues. J was trimmed by 7 bases and V by 6 bases; bases with no gene match: 12. Per the germline V gene, CDR1 is MDHEN and CDR2 is SYDVKM. CDR3 sequence: CASSLRLAGVSEQYF. CDR3 DNA: TGTGCCAGCAGCCTCCGGCTAGCGGGAGTGTCTGAGCAGTACTTC.

This chain connects TRBV6-5 to TRBJ1-5; 7 nucleotides align to TRBD1. With 6 bases clipped from V and 0 bases from J, the junction kept 5 bases outside the gene matches. Germline loops: CDR1 MNHEY, CDR2 SVGAGI. The CDR3 extends over 15 amino acids. The CDR3 reads CASSSGQHSNQPQHF. As DNA, the CDR3 is TGTGCCAGCAGCTCGGGACAGCATAGCAATCAGCCCCAGCATTTT.

The chain links TRBV5-4 to TRBJ2-7, with TRBD2 matching over 8 bases. CDR1 and CDR2 from the germline V gene are SGHNT and YYREEE (reference sequence). V was pared by 2 bases and J by 4 bases, with 5 bases of the junction left unmatched. The CDR3 sequence is 14 residues long. CDR3 DNA: TGTGCCAGCAGCTTACGAGCGGGAGAATACGAGCAGTACTTC. Translated: CASSLRAGEYEQYF.

The rearrangement uses TRBV6-1 and TRBJ2-2; a weak D match, TRBD1 (6 bases). The CDR3 length is 14 residues. The germline V gene has CDR1 MNHNS and CDR2 SASEGT. V dropped 8 bases and J dropped 4 bases, with 14 bases sitting between them. CDR3 protein: CASLTTGPTGELFF. The CDR3 nucleotides are TGTGCCAGCCTGACAACAGGGCCCACCGGGGAGCTGTTTTTT.

The CDR3 loop reads CAISEGGRAEETQYF. DNA of the CDR3: TGTGCCATCTCGGAGGGGGGGAGGGCCGAAGAGACCCAGTACTTC. The chain has TRBV10-3 and TRBJ2-5; D might be TRBD2 (7 bases). The CDR3 has 15 amino acids. Trimming pared 8 bases from V and 3 bases from J, leaving 19 bases between. Germline CDR1 ENHRY, CDR2 SYGVKD.

A note on this clone: Its ends do not fully match the called genes, so a read error is possible. This rearrangement joins TRBV25-1 to TRBJ2-7, with 9 bases identical to TRBD2. This CDR3 is built from 13 residues. Germline values: CDR1 MGHDK, CDR2 SYGVNS. CDR3 in DNA: TGTGCCGGCAGCTTGGCGGGAGGGTACGAGCAGTACTTC. It codes for CAGSLAGGYEQYF.

The chain carries TRBV5-1 and TRBJ2-7; TRBD1 might be the D (5 bases). Looked up from germline, CDR1 is SGHRS and CDR2 is YFSETQ. The CDR3 runs 12 residues. V lost 3 bases and J lost 6, with 10 bases in between. The CDR3 loop is CASSSQGLEQYF. The CDR3 nucleotides read TGCGCCAGCAGCTCCCAGGGTCTCGAGCAGTACTTC.

V is TRBV2 and J is TRBJ1-1; D may be TRBD1 (6 bases). The CDR3 contains 16 residues. CDR1 and CDR2 (germline): SNHLY, FYNNEI. Trimming pared 5 bases from V and 4 bases from J, leaving 20 bases between. The CDR3 DNA reads TGTGCCAGCAGTCGTGGGGGCACATACCCCGGCACTGAAGCTTTCTTT. It yields the protein CASSRGGTYPGTEAFF.

The J gene is TRBJ2-1, the V gene TRBV11-3, with a weak D call TRBD2 (6 bases). The CDR3 runs to 17 residues. The V gene's germline CDR1 is SGHNT and CDR2 YENEEA. V was trimmed by 2 bases and J by 9 bases, leaving 23 bases between them. The CDR3 DNA reads as TGTGCCAGCAGCTTATTTGGAGGGAACTCCCCCCCCGGTGAGCAGTTCTTC. Amino acids: CASSLFGGNSPPGEQFF.

The chain joins TRBV5-1 to TRBJ2-3; D gene unclear. The CDR3 is 16 amino acids. The V gene lost 4 bases and the J gene lost 1 base, with 16 bases spanning the gap. Germline V gene lookup returns CDR1 SGHRS and CDR2 YFSETQ. The DNA of the CDR3 is TGCGCCAGCAGCCCCCCCTACGTCGAAGGCACAGATACGCAGTATTTT. This sequence encodes CASSPPYVEGTDTQYF.

The rearrangement joins TRBV28 to TRBJ1-1, with D hard to call. Germline values: CDR1 MDHEN, CDR2 SYDVKM. This CDR3 comprises 17 residues. Trimming cost V 4 bases and J 4 bases, with 22 bases left between them. In DNA, the CDR3 is TGTGCCAGCAGTTCTATCATAGCCAGCCCGTGGAGCACTGAAGCTTTCTTT. This translates into CASSSIIASPWSTEAFF. The variable domain in full, completed from reference TRBV28 and TRBJ1-1, reads DVKVTQSSRYLVKRTGEKVFLECVQDMDHENMFWYRQDPGLGLRLIYFSYDVKMKEKGDIPEGYSVSREKKERFSLILESASTNQTSMYLCASSSIIASPWSTEAFFGQGTRLTVV.